These T cell receptor beta chains were read from a single sample in a study of early stage breast cancer tumors. Here immunoSEQ multiplex PCR was the method, and the copy in TCRdb shows in-frame clones only, minus some. The sample lists 30,000 to 40,000 clones, approximately 69% occurring once. The sequencing sample was made of blood. The origin of the receptors is a person between 60 and 70 years old with breast cancer. Both conserved end residues are part of each CDR3. A D gene is named only where the DNA matches it firmly. Clone size is given for some rows only: seen once, a few or many times, or a class if the clone is expanded.

j_call | d_call | clone_size | v_call | cdr3_aa | cdr3_nt
TRBJ2-4 | NA | NA | TRBV7-2 | CASSLVGSSLAKNIQYF | TGTGCCAGCAGCTTAGTAGGTTCTAGTCTAGCCAAAAACATTCAGTACTTC
TRBJ1-1 | TRBD1 | few | TRBV7-2 | CASSPDREYTEAFF | TGTGCCAGCAGCCCCGACAGGGAGTACACTGAAGCTTTCTTT
TRBJ1-2 | TRBD1 | NA | TRBV2 | CASSRDRGNYGYTF | TGTGCCAGCAGTCGGGACAGGGGGAACTATGGCTACACCTTC
TRBJ2-7 | TRBD2 | NA | TRBV27 | CASSLSRPSGLAGDKQYF | TGTGCCAGCAGTTTGTCTAGGCCCTCAGGACTAGCGGGGGACAAGCAGTACTTC
TRBJ2-1 | NA | few | TRBV18 | CASSPQYNEQFF | TGTGCCAGCTCTCCCCAGTACAATGAGCAGTTCTTC
TRBJ2-1 | NA | NA | TRBV7-6 | CASSLEAGWRNEQFF | TGTGCCAGCAGCTTAGAAGCCGGTTGGAGGAATGAGCAGTTCTTC
TRBJ1-3 | NA | NA | TRBV15 | CATSRRGDTIYF | TGTGCCACCAGCAGGAGGGGGGACACCATATATTTT
TRBJ1-2 | NA | NA | TRBV18 | CASSPRPDYGYTF | TGTGCCAGCTCACCACGTCCCGACTATGGCTACACCTTC
TRBJ1-2 | NA | NA | TRBV4-1 | CASSQDGRGPYGYTF | TGCGCCAGCAGCCAAGACGGCAGGGGCCCCTATGGCTACACCTTC
TRBJ1-5 | NA | NA | TRBV5-1 | CASSLGQNQPQHF | TGCGCCAGCAGCTTGGGGCAGAATCAGCCCCAGCATTTT
TRBJ1-5 | TRBD1 | NA | TRBV18 | CASSSTGTAGYQPQHF | TGTGCCAGCTCATCGACCGGGACAGCCGGCTATCAGCCCCAGCATTTT
TRBJ2-7 | NA | NA | TRBV7-9 | CASSPEGEQYF | TGTGCCAGCAGCCCCGAAGGCGAGCAGTACTTC
TRBJ1-2 | NA | once | TRBV5-1 | CASSLERSLYGYTF | TGCGCCAGCAGCTTGGAGCGCAGCCTCTATGGCTACACCTTC
TRBJ1-5 | NA | NA | TRBV13 | CASSLGGGGQPQHF | TGTGCCAGCAGCTTAGGAGGCGGAGGTCAGCCCCAGCATTTT
TRBJ1-5 | NA | NA | TRBV7-9 | CASSLGWGQPQHF | TGTGCCAGCAGCTTAGGGTGGGGTCAGCCCCAGCATTTT
TRBJ1-1 | NA | NA | TRBV6-1 | CASTRDHYYTEAFF | TGTGCCAGCACTCGGGACCATTATTACACTGAAGCTTTCTTT
TRBJ2-1 | TRBD2 | few | TRBV4-2 | CASSQDGAGGAHNEQFF | TGTGCCAGCAGCCAAGATGGGGCGGGAGGGGCACACAATGAGCAGTTCTTC
TRBJ1-5 | NA | NA | TRBV11-2 | CASSLGDSGNQPQHF | TGTGCCAGCAGCTTAGGGGACTCCGGAAATCAGCCCCAGCATTTT
TRBJ1-4 | TRBD1 | few | TRBV5-1 | CASSQDRGLSSNEKLFF | TGCGCCAGCAGCCAGGACAGGGGGCTTTCGTCTAATGAAAAACTGTTTTTT
TRBJ1-4 | NA | NA | TRBV6-1 | CASSEARDIGTNEKLFF | TGTGCCAGCAGTGAAGCGCGGGACATCGGGACTAATGAAAAACTGTTTTTT
TRBJ2-2 | TRBD1 | NA | TRBV6-1 | CASSPQGTGHGELFF | TGTGCCAGCAGTCCCCAGGGGACAGGGCACGGGGAGCTGTTTTTT
TRBJ2-5 | NA | NA | TRBV1 | CTSSQDPPPCNRLWETQYF | TGCACCAGCAGCCAAGACCCTCCCCCCTGTAACAGGTTGTGGGAGACCCAGTACTTC
TRBJ2-1 | NA | once | TRBV27 | CASSLWGGLDEQFF | TGTGCCAGCAGTCTATGGGGGGGGCTCGATGAGCAGTTCTTC
TRBJ2-7 | NA | NA | TRBV5-1 | CASSVTNGYEQYF | TGCGCCAGCAGCGTAACGAATGGCTACGAGCAGTACTTC
TRBJ2-3 | TRBD1 | NA | TRBV18 | CASSRDRGYSDTQYF | TGTGCCAGCTCACGGGACAGGGGGTACTCAGATACGCAGTATTTT
TRBJ2-1 | NA | NA | TRBV5-1 | CASSHPKSSYNEQFF | TGCGCCAGCAGCCATCCTAAAAGCTCCTACAATGAGCAGTTCTTC
TRBJ2-7 | NA | NA | TRBV6-1 | CASSEDDGSSREQYF | TGTGCCAGCAGTGAAGACGATGGATCCTCCCGAGAGCAGTACTTC
TRBJ2-7 | TRBD1 | NA | TRBV11-2 | CASSYGQGGEQYF | TGTGCCAGCAGCTACGGACAGGGCGGCGAGCAGTACTTC
TRBJ2-7 | NA | NA | TRBV18 | CASSPSSPSEQYF | TGTGCCAGCTCACCGTCCAGTCCCAGCGAGCAGTACTTC
TRBJ1-4 | NA | NA | TRBV5-5 | CASSLRRQVGEKLFF | TGTGCCAGCAGCTTGCGTCGACAAGTGGGCGAAAAACTGTTTTTT
TRBJ2-6 | NA | NA | TRBV6-1 | CASSVGTGANVLTF | TGTGCCAGCAGTGTGGGAACTGGGGCCAACGTCCTGACTTTC
TRBJ1-1 | TRBD1 | NA | TRBV6-1 | CASSVSGGNTEAFF | TGTGCCAGCAGTGTATCAGGGGGTAACACTGAAGCTTTCTTT
TRBJ1-5 | NA | once | TRBV15 | CATSSQEGSNQPQHF | TGTGCCACCAGCAGTCAAGAGGGGAGCAATCAGCCCCAGCATTTT
TRBJ2-3 | NA | NA | TRBV2 | CASFVMGDFADTQYF | TGTGCCAGCTTCGTTATGGGGGATTTCGCAGATACGCAGTATTTT
TRBJ1-1 | NA | NA | TRBV6-5 | CASSTGGVSTEAFF | TGTGCCAGCAGTACTGGGGGGGTGAGCACTGAAGCTTTCTTT
TRBJ2-1 | NA | once | TRBV5-1 | CASSDTYNEQFF | TGCGCCAGCAGCGATACCTACAATGAGCAGTTCTTC
TRBJ1-1 | NA | NA | TRBV10-3 | CAISSGTATSEAFF | TGTGCCATCTCCTCCGGGACGGCAACAAGTGAAGCTTTCTTT
TRBJ2-7 | TRBD2 | NA | TRBV7-2 | CASSFRGLAGNREEQYF | TGTGCCAGCAGCTTTAGGGGACTAGCGGGGAACAGGGAAGAGCAGTACTTC
TRBJ2-1 | NA | NA | TRBV2 | CASRLGRYNEQFF | TGTGCCAGCAGGCTGGGGCGCTACAATGAGCAGTTCTTC
TRBJ2-1 | TRBD2 | NA | TRBV7-8 | CASRSGLGHNEQFF | TGTGCCAGCCGGTCCGGACTAGGTCACAATGAGCAGTTCTTC
TRBJ1-6 | NA | NA | TRBV4-1 | CASSLTMDSYNSPLHF | TGCGCCAGCAGCCTCACCATGGATTCCTATAATTCACCCCTCCACTTT
TRBJ1-1 | NA | NA | TRBV14 | CASSPLRETNTEAFF | TGTGCCAGCAGCCCCCTACGTGAGACGAACACTGAAGCTTTCTTT
TRBJ2-5 | TRBD1 | NA | TRBV18 | CASSLGQGETQYF | TGTGCCAGCTCACTCGGACAGGGAGAGACCCAGTACTTC
TRBJ1-3 | NA | NA | TRBV19 | CASSASYSGNTIYF | TGTGCCAGTAGTGCCAGTTACTCTGGAAACACCATATATTTT
TRBJ2-5 | NA | NA | TRBV19 | CASSSWGETQYF | TGTGCCAGTAGCTCCTGGGGGGAGACCCAGTACTTC
TRBJ1-1 | NA | few | TRBV30 | CAWSDWAHTPEAFF | TGTGCCTGGAGTGATTGGGCCCACACCCCTGAAGCTTTCTTT
TRBJ1-1 | NA | NA | TRBV9 | CASSVGSLPTEAFF | TGTGCCAGCAGCGTAGGCTCACTTCCCACTGAAGCTTTCTTT
TRBJ2-7 | NA | NA | TRBV4-2 | CASSPETRLAYEQYF | TGTGCCAGCAGCCCGGAGACACGCTTAGCCTACGAGCAGTACTTC
TRBJ1-6 | NA | NA | TRBV30 | CAWSVGQGSSPLHF | TGTGCCTGGAGTGTAGGGCAGGGGTCTTCACCCCTCCACTTT
TRBJ1-2 | NA | NA | TRBV5-8 | CASRQALGRGYTF | TGTGCCAGCAGACAAGCGTTGGGCAGGGGCTACACCTTC
TRBJ2-3 | NA | NA | TRBV7-6 | CASSLNALGTDTQYF | TGTGCCAGCAGCTTAAACGCATTAGGCACAGATACGCAGTATTTT
TRBJ1-2 | TRBD1 | NA | TRBV6-6 | CASSKQTGWDGYTF | TGTGCCAGCAGTAAACAGACAGGGTGGGATGGCTACACCTTC
TRBJ2-7 | NA | NA | TRBV18 | CASSPSGQGNHEQYF | TGTGCCAGCTCACCCTCCGGCCAGGGAAACCACGAGCAGTACTTC
TRBJ2-3 | NA | NA | TRBV23-1 | CASSRGGGTTDTQYF | TGCGCCAGCAGTCGAGGGGGAGGTACCACAGATACGCAGTATTTT
TRBJ2-5 | NA | NA | TRBV11-3 | CASSPTPAGPGETQYF | TGTGCCAGCAGCCCAACCCCGGCGGGGCCGGGAGAGACCCAGTACTTC
TRBJ2-2 | NA | NA | TRBV2 | CASSPLWGVGELFF | TGTGCCAGCAGTCCCCTCTGGGGAGTCGGGGAGCTGTTTTTT